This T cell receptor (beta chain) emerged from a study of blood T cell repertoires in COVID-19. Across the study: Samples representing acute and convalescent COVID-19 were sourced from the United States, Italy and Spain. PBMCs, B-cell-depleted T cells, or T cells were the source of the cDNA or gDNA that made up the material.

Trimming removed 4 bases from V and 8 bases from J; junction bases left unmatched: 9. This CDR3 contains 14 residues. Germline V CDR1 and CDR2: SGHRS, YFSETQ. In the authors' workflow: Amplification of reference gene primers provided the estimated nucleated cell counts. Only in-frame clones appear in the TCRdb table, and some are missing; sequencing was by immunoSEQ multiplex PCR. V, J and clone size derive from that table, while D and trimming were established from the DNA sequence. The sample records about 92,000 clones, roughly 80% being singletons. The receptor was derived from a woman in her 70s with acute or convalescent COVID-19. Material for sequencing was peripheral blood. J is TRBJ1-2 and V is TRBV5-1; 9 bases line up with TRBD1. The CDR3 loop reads CASSKEGQGGGYTF. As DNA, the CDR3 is TGCGCCAGCAGCAAAGAGGGACAGGGAGGGGGCTACACCTTC.